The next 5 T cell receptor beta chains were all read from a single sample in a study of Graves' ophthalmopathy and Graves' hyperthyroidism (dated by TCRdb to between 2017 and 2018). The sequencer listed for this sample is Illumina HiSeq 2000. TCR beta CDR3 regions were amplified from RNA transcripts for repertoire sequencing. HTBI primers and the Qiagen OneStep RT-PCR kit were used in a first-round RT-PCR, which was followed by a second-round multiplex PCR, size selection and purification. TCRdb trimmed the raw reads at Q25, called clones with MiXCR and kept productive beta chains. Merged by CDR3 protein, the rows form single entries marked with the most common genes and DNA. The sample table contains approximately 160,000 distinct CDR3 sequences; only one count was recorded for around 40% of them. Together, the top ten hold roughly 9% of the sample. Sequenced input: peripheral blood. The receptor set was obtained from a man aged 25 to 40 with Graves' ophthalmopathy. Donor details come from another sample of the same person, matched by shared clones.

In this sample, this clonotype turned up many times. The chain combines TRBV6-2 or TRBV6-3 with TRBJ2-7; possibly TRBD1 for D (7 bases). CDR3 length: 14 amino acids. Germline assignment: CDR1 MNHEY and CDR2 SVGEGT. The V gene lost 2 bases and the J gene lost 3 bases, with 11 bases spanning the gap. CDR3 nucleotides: TGTGCCAGCAGTTACGGCGGGACAGACTACGAGCAGTACTTC. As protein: CASSYGGTDYEQYF.

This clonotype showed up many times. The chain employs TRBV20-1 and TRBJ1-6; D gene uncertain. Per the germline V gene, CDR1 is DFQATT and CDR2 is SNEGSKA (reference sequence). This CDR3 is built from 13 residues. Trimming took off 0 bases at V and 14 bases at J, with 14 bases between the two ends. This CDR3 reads CSAREVGLWTLHF. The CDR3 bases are TGCAGTGCTAGAGAGGTCGGACTCTGGACCCTCCACTTT.

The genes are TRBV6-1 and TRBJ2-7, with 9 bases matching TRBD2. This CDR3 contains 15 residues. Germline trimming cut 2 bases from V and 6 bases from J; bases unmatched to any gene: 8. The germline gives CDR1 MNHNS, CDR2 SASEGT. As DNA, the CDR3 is TGTGCCAGCAGTGAAAGTCAGGGACTAGCCTCCGAGCAGTACTTC. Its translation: CASSESQGLASEQYF.

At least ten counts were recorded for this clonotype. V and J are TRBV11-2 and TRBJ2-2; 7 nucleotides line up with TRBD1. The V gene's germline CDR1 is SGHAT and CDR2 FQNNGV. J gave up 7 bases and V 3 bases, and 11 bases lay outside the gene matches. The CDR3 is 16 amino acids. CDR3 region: CASSLHPQGGGGELFF. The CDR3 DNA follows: TGTGCCAGCAGCTTGCATCCTCAAGGGGGCGGCGGGGAGCTGTTTTTT.

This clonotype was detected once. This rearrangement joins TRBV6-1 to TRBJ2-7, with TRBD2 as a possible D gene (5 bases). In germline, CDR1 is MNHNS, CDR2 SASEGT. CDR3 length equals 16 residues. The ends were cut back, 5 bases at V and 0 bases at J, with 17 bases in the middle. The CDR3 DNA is TGTGCCAGCAGTAATCTCCCGGGGTTAAGCTCCTACGAGCAGTACTTC. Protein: CASSNLPGLSSYEQYF.